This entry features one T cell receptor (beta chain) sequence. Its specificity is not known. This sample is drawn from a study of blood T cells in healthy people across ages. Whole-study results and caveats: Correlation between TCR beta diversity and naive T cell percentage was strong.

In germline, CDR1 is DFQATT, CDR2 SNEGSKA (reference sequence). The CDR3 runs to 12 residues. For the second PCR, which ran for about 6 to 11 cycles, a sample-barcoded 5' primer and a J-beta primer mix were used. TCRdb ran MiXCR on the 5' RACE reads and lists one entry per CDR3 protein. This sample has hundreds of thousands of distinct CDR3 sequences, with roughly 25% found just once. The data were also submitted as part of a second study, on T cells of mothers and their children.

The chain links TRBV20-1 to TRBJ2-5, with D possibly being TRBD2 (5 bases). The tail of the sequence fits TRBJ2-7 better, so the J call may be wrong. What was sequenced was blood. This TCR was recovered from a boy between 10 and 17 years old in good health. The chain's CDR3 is CSAMREENEQYF. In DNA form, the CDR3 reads TGCAGTGCTATGAGGGAAGAGAACGAGCAGTACTTC.